These T cell receptor beta chains were read from a single sample in a study of CD8 T cells in ankylosing spondylitis. Each CDR3 protein gets one entry after TCRdb re-called the 5' RACE reads with MiXCR. The table has more than 500,000 distinct CDR3 sequences, about 5.7% seen once. Sequenced input: blood, either unsorted or a sorted T cell fraction (not recorded which). The receptors originated from a male donor with ankylosing spondylitis. Both conserved end residues are trimmed from each CDR3. Size tells how often a clone was seen (once, few, many) or the class of an expanded clone, and some rows leave it out.

clone_size v_call cdr3_aa
many TRBV18 ASRNLGGSSYEQY
many TRBV6-5 ASSSGTGVFSSYEQY
many TRBV7-9 ASSSQGGNLEAF
many TRBV4-3 ASSQVGGSGNTIY
many TRBV5-1 ASSLAGGLAGGDEQY
many TRBV20-1 SARVRGRSREQY
many TRBV4-1 ASSQGTKLHEAF
. TRBV7-2 LGQGNEKLF
many TRBV6-4 ASSDYTGELF
. TRBV6-5 ASSYATGTGQETQY
many TRBV12-3/TRBV12-4 ASSDGVTQY
many TRBV20-1 SGEYYGYT
many TRBV6-1 ASGRGRAGDTGELF
. TRBV20-1 SASKAHEQY
. TRBV19 ASLHAGRRDYGYT
many TRBV7-8 ASSSDTLYEQY
many TRBV11-3 ASSASGEEEQY
many TRBV12-3/TRBV12-4 ASSPGGEDTEAF
many TRBV5-1 ASSFRDAGGELF
many TRBV20-1 SARGPLTDTQY
many TRBV10-1 ASSDSGSLETQY
many TRBV7-8 ASSSTTSGDTQY
many TRBV4-1 ASSQEWYGRGYNEQF
many TRBV7-8 ASSLAGKVYEQY
many TRBV20-1 SARKDAGGYT
many TRBV4-2 ASSTLAALGFNEQF
many TRBV5-1 ASSLGAYQETQY
many TRBV10-3 AISGGRESGDTQY
many TRBV4-1 ASSQEGQGVSLGSYT
many TRBV28 ASTPLGQFHGLDTQY
many TRBV29-1 SVGGPEETQY
many TRBV4-3 ASSPLAESLNEQF
many TRBV20-1 SAGDRGSGELF
. TRBV6-2/TRBV6-3 ASSYSWGLNQPQH
many TRBV9 ASSVAAGERTDTQY
many TRBV20-1 NATMGAGAF
many TRBV3-1 ASSQGETQY
many TRBV5-1 ASSREGQGVNTEAF
many TRBV5-1 ASSLEGWQRGEKLF
few TRBV7-8 ASSLEAGLTDARY
. TRBV19 ASSGTSGDTQY
many TRBV7-2 ASSLALRGRIAGTDTQY
. TRBV9 ASSVDPGITKNIQY
many TRBV6-5 ASSYLYRDNEQF
many TRBV5-1 ASAVRLDTEAF
many TRBV6-5 ASSYSPPGLYEQY
many TRBV7-7 ASSLGGQLNEKLF
many TRBV4-3 ASSQDLLLAGQQF